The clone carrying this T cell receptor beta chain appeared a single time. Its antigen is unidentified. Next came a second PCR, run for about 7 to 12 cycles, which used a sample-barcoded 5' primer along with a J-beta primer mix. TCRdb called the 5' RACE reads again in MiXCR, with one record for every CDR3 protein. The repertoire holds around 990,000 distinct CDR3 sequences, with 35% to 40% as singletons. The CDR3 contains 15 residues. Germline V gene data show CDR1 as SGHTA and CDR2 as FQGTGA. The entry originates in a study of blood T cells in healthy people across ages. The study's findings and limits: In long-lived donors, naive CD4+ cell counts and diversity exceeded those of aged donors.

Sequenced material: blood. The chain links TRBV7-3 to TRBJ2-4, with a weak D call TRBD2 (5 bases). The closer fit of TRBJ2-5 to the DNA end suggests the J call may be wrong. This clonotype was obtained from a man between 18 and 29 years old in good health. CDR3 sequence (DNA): TGTGCCAGCAGCTTACAGGAACCACCGGGGGAGACCCAGTACTTC. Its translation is CASSLQEPPGETQYF.